The rows below give T cell receptor beta chains drawn from one sample of a study of cytomegalovirus exposure and HLA in healthy donors. TCRdb keeps only in-frame clones here, not all; method: immunoSEQ multiplex PCR. The sample shows 150,000 to 200,000 clones, about 89% of them seen only once. The material sequenced was PBMCs. These receptors were collected from a man younger than 45 in good health and CMV-seropositive. The CDR3 runs from the conserved cysteine through the conserved F or W. A D gene is named only where the DNA matches it firmly.

D gene	J gene	V gene	CDR3 protein
NA	TRBJ2-1	TRBV5-1	CASSLAESSYNEQFF
NA	TRBJ1-6	TRBV2	CASSAQGNSPLHF
NA	TRBJ2-5	TRBV9	CASSGHGALETQYF
NA	TRBJ2-1	TRBV11-1	CASSLRWENEQFF
NA	TRBJ1-1	TRBV9	CASSPIERRNTEAFF
NA	TRBJ1-2	TRBV7-2	CASSLEPTNYGYTF
TRBD1	TRBJ2-7	TRBV7-2	CASSRPGTGGYEQYF
NA	TRBJ1-5	TRBV6-5	CASSPDRNQPQHF
NA	TRBJ1-4	TRBV18	CASSPQGPDEKLFF
NA	TRBJ1-2	TRBV7-6	CASSSTTSGHYGYTF
NA	TRBJ1-2	TRBV28	CASSPDPKVYGYTF
NA	TRBJ1-3	TRBV7-3	CASGSHEILYF
NA	TRBJ2-3	TRBV29-1	CSVGTGSTDTQYF
TRBD2	TRBJ2-7	TRBV19	CASSRPGLAVYEQYF
NA	TRBJ2-3	TRBV7-6	CASSFNRETDTQYF
NA	TRBJ1-2	TRBV29-1	CSVFAGSHGYTF
NA	TRBJ2-7	TRBV18	CASSPLGEYYEQYF
NA	TRBJ1-1	TRBV30	CAGERNTEAFF
TRBD2	TRBJ2-1	TRBV5-1	CASSFPSGTFRQEQFF
TRBD1	TRBJ1-1	TRBV6-6	CASTPGQGTVSTEAFF
TRBD1	TRBJ1-5	TRBV27	CASSLRQGNQPQHF
TRBD1	TRBJ1-1	TRBV7-9	CASSLVMGQGLPTEAFF
TRBD1	TRBJ2-7	TRBV28	CASSFAGQASYEQYF
TRBD1	TRBJ1-5	TRBV5-1	CASSQGAGNQPQHF
TRBD2	TRBJ2-3	TRBV18	CASSPLAGGTDTQYF
NA	TRBJ1-4	TRBV9	CASSVGSYEGRFGNNEKLFF
TRBD1	TRBJ1-4	TRBV28	CASSWDRYNEKLFF
TRBD1	TRBJ2-7	TRBV27	CASSLTGTGTYEQYF
NA	TRBJ2-3	TRBV6-5	CASSYMGPNTDTQYF
NA	TRBJ1-2	TRBV11-2	CASSFGGPYGYTF
TRBD2	TRBJ2-3	TRBV7-2	CASSLVAVLADTDTQYF
NA	TRBJ1-2	TRBV9	CASSPRGFDGYTF
TRBD1	TRBJ1-1	TRBV9	CASSGQGSEAFF
NA	TRBJ1-5	TRBV6-5	CASSSQRYSNQPQHF
TRBD1	TRBJ1-1	TRBV27	CASSLQAGGRSLNTEAFF
NA	TRBJ2-3	TRBV29-1	CSVVRASISDTQYF
NA	TRBJ2-1	TRBV27	CASSPGRGRGVYNEQFF
TRBD1	TRBJ2-5	TRBV9	CASSVAPGQGETQYF
NA	TRBJ1-2	TRBV6-5	CASSYSRLRKDGYTF
TRBD1	TRBJ2-3	TRBV10-3	CAISEMGDSLTDTQYF
TRBD1	TRBJ2-2	TRBV6-5	CASSRTGVVGELFF
NA	TRBJ2-2	TRBV4-1	CASSQAAGELFF
NA	TRBJ1-6	TRBV15	CATSRARGNNSPLHF
TRBD1	TRBJ1-1	TRBV5-1	CASSFTRGLNTEAFF
NA	TRBJ1-5	TRBV5-1	CASSLEGWGQPQHF
NA	TRBJ2-7	TRBV18	CASSPEWQGSSYEQYF
TRBD1	TRBJ2-7	TRBV6-6	CASSDQQGAHEQYF
NA	TRBJ1-5	TRBV7-8	CASSLFGGGLSRQPQHF
NA	TRBJ1-1	TRBV5-4	CASSFAGGTEAFF
NA	TRBJ1-2	TRBV2	CASSEALPANYGYTF
TRBD2	TRBJ2-1	TRBV7-2	CASSYLRLAGVRNNEQFF
TRBD2	TRBJ2-3	TRBV29-1	CSGTLAGGITDTQYF
NA	TRBJ2-1	TRBV29-1	CSVVGGTGLYNEQFF
NA	TRBJ2-1	TRBV27	CASSFPAGPNEQFF
TRBD2	TRBJ2-1	TRBV7-3	CASSLNGRTSDRGEQFF
TRBD2	TRBJ2-5	TRBV19	CASSIGSGGRETQYF
NA	TRBJ1-5	TRBV28	CASSLWGDTAAGPQHF
NA	TRBJ2-3	TRBV2	CASSEGVSSTDTQYF
NA	TRBJ1-4	TRBV20-1	CSADRAATLFF